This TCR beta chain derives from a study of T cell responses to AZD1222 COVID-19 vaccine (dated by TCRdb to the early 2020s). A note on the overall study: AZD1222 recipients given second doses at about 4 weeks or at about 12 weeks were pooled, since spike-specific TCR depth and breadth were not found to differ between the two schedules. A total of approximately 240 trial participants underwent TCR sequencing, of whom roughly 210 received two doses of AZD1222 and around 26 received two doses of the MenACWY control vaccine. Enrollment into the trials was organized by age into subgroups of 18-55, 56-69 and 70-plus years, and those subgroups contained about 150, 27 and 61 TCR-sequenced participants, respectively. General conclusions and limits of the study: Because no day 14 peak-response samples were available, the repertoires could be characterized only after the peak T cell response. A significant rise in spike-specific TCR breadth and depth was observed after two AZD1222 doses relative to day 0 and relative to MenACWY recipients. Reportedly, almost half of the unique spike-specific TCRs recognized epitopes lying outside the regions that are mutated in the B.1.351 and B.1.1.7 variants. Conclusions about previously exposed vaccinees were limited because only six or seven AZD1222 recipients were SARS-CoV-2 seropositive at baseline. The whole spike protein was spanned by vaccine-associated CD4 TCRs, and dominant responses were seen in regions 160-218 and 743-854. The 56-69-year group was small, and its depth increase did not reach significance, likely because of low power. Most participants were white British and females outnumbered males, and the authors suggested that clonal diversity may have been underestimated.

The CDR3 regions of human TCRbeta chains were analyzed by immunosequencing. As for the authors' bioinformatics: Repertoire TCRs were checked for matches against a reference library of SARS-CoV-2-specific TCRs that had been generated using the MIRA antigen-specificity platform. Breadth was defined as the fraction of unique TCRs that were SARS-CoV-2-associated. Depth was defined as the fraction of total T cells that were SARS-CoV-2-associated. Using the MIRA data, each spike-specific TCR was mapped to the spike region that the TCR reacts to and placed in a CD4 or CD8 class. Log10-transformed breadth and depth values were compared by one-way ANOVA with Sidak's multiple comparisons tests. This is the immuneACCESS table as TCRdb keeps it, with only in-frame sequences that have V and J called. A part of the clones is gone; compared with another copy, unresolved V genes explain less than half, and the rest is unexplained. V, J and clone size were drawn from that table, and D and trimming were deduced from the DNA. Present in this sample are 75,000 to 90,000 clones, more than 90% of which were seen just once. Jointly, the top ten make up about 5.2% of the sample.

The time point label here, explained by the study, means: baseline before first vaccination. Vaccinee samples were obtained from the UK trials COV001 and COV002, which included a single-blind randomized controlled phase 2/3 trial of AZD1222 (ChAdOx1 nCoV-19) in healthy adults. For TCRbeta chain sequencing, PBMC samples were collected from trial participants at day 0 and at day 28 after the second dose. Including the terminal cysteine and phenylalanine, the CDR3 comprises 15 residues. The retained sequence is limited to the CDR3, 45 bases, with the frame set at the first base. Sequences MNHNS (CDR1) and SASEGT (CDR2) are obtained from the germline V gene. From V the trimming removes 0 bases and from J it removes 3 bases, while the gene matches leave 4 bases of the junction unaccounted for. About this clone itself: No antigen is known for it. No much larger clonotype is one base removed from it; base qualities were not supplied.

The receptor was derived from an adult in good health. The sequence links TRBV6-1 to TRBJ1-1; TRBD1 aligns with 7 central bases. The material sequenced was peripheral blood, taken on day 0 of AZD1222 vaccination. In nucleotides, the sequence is TGTGCCAGCAGTGAAGCACAGACAGGGTACACTGAAGCTTTCTTT. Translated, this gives CASSEAQTGYTEAFF.